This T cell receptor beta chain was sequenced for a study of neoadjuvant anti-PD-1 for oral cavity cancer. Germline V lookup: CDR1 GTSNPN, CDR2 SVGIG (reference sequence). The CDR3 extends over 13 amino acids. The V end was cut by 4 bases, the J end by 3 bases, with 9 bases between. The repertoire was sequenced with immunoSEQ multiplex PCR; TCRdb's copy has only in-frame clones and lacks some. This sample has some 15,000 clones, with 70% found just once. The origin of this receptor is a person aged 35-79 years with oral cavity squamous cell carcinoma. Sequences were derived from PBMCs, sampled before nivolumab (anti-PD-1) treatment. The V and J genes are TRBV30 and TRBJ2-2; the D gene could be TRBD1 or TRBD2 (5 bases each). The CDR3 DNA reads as TGTGCCTGGACGTGGGGGTACACCGGGGAGCTGTTTTTT. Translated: CAWTWGYTGELFF. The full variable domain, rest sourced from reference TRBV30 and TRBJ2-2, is SQTIHQWPATLVQPVGSPLSLECTVEGTSNPNLYWYRQAAGRGLQLLFYSVGIGQISSEVPQNLSASRPQDRQFILSSKKLLLSDSGFYLCAWTWGYTGELFFGEGSRLTVL.